The entry that follows covers one T cell receptor (beta chain) sequence. Antigen: not known. This specimen belongs to a study of T cell responses to AZD1222 COVID-19 vaccine. Study outcomes and limitations: Across the whole spike, CD4 TCRs peaked at regions 160-218 and 743-854.

Profiling relied on immunoSEQ multiplex PCR, and the TCRdb table lists in-frame clones only, not all of them. Among around 69,000 clones, 84% were seen once, and the ten largest hold around 6.6%. The CDR3 is made up of 12 amino acids. Germline CDR1 is SQVTM and CDR2 is ANQGSEA. Trimming pared 4 bases from V and 0 bases from J, leaving 7 bases between. The sequence was collected from an adult in good health. The source material was peripheral blood, sampled on day 0 of AZD1222 vaccination. The genes are TRBV29-1 and TRBJ2-7; D possibly corresponds to TRBD1 (6 bases). The CDR3 DNA is TGCAGCGTTGGGACAGTCTCCTACGAGCAGTACTTC. Translation: CSVGTVSYEQYF.